The present entry profiles one T cell receptor beta chain with its context. The data belong to a study of blood T cell repertoires in COVID-19. In the study's own analysis: Amplification of reference gene primers was used by the study to estimate nucleated cell counts. TCRdb's table, derived via immunoSEQ multiplex PCR, lists solely in-frame clones and lacks some. V, J and clone size derive from that table, while D and trimming were established from the DNA sequence. This sample has about 350,000 clones, with over 85% found just once. Sequencing was performed on peripheral blood. The origin of this receptor is a woman in her sixties with COVID-19, enrolled during active disease.

The CDR3 sequence: CASRGTGVSNQPQHF. CDR3 in DNA: TGTGCCAGCAGGGGGACAGGAGTTAGCAATCAGCCCCAGCATTTT. This sequence joins TRBV27 and TRBJ1-5; TRBD1 matches at 8 bases. Losses at the gene ends were 6 bases for V and 0 bases for J; bases not matched to a gene: 4. Germline V lookup: CDR1 MNHEY, CDR2 SMNVEV (reference sequence). The CDR3 is 15 amino acids.